Below, one T cell receptor (beta chain) is given with its context. The antigen is unknown. Data came from immunoSEQ multiplex PCR; TCRdb stores just in-frame clones and leaves some out. The table includes roughly 130,000 clones, 88% detected once. The data stem from a study of T cell responses to AZD1222 COVID-19 vaccine. Regarding the study as a whole: The study sampled repertoires only after the peak T cell response. Baseline serostatus was positive in only 5 to 7 AZD1222 recipients. Targeting of unmutated variant regions was reportedly seen in nearly half of spike-specific TCRs.

V was clipped by 4 bases and J by 4 bases; unmatched bases: 4. Germline CDR1 reads SGHDT; CDR2 reads YYEEEE. The CDR3 contains 13 residues. The chain recombines TRBV5-6 with TRBJ2-7; 8 bases map to TRBD2. This receptor was obtained from an adult in good health. The specimen comprised peripheral blood, sampled on day 0 of AZD1222 vaccination. CDR3 in amino acids: CASSRGLVYEQYF. Written as DNA, the CDR3 is TGTGCCAGCAGCCGGGGACTAGTATACGAGCAGTACTTC.